This TCR beta chain was obtained from a study of blood T cells in healthy people across ages. This clonotype appeared a few times. V lost 6 bases and J lost 4, with 19 bases in between. This CDR3 region has 15 residues. Germline CDR1 is SGDLS and CDR2 is YYNGEE. It was with a sample-barcoded 5' primer and a J-beta primer mix that a second PCR of about 7 to 12 cycles was run. All samples yielded 2.5 million or more CDR3-containing paired-end reads. TCRdb itself ran the 5' RACE reads through MiXCR, one entry per CDR3 protein. The sample holds some 940,000 distinct CDR3 sequences; about 29% are singletons and the top ten take approximately 10%. The same specimen was also included in a second study, on T cells of mothers and their children.

The specimen sequenced was blood. The V and J genes are TRBV9 and TRBJ1-2, with D tentatively TRBD1 (6 bases). The sequence derives from a woman in her 40s in good health. The CDR3 here is CASNGDGGRSYGYTF. CDR3 nucleotide sequence: TGTGCCAGCAACGGAGACGGGGGCCGGAGCTATGGCTACACCTTC.